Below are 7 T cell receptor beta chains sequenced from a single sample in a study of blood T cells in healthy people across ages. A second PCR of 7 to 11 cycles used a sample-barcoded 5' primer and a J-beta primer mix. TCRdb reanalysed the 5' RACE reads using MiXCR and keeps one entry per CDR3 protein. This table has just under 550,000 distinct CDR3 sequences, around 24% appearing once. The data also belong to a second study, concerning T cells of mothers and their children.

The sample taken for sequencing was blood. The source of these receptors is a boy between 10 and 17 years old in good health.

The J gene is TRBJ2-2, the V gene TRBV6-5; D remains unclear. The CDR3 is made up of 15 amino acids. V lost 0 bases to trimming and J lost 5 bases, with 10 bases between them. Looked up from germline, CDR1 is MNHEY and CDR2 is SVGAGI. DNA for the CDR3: TGTGCCAGCAGTTACTCAGGGATCTCAACCGGGGAGCTGTTTTTT. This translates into CASSYSGISTGELFF.

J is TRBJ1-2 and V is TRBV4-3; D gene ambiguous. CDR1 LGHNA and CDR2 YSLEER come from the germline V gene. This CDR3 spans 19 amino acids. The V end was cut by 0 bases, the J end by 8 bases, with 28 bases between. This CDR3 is CASSQEWAVARHEGWGYTF. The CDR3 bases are TGCGCCAGCAGCCAAGAGTGGGCAGTGGCGCGGCACGAGGGTTGGGGCTACACCTTC.

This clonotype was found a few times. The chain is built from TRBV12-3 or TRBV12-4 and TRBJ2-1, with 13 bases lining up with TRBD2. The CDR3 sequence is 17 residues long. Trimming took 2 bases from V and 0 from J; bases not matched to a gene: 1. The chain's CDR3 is CASSLRTSGSSYNEQFF. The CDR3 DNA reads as TGTGCCAGCAGTTTAAGGACTAGCGGGAGCTCCTACAATGAGCAGTTCTTC.

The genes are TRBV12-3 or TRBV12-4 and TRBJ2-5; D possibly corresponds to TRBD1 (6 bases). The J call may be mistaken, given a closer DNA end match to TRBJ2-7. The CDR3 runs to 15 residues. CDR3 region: CASSFRAGAPYEQYF. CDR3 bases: TGTGCCAGCAGTTTCAGGGCAGGGGCCCCCTACGAGCAGTACTTC.

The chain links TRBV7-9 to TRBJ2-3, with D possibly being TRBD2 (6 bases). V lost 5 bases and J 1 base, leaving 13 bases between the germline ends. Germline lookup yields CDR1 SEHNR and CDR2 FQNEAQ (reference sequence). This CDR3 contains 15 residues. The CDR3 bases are TGTGCCAGCAGCCCGGGACTTCTCCGCACAGATACGCAGTATTTT. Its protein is CASSPGLLRTDTQYF.

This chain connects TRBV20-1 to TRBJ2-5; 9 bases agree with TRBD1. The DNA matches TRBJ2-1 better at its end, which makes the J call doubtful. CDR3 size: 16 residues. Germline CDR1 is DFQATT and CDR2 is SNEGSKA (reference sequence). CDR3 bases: TGCAGTGCTAGAGACCCACAGGGGGCTTGGGGCAATGAGCAGTTCTTC. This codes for CSARDPQGAWGNEQFF.

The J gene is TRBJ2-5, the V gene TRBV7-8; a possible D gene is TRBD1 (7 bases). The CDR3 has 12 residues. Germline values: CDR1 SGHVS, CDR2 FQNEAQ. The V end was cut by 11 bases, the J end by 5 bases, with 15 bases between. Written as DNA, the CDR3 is TGTGCCTGCGGGACAGTCGGTGAGACCCAGTACTTC. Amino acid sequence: CACGTVGETQYF.